This T cell receptor (beta chain) was recovered during a study of cytomegalovirus exposure and HLA in healthy donors. Germline trimming cut 2 bases from V and 2 bases from J; bases unmatched to any gene: 2. The CDR3 consists of 16 residues. Looked up from germline, CDR1 is SEHNR and CDR2 is FQNEAQ (reference sequence). PCR primers comprised 60 Vbeta and 13 Jbeta primers. Sequencing used immunoSEQ multiplex PCR; TCRdb keeps in-frame clones, though not all of them. The sample contains 100,000 to 150,000 clones, about 87% of which appear only once. This clone has just one count. The specimen sequenced was PBMCs. The source is a woman aged 25-40 years in good health and CMV-seronegative. The chain couples TRBV7-9 to TRBJ2-6, with 8 nucleotides matching TRBD2. This CDR3 reads CASSLSGRPGANVLTF. The CDR3 DNA follows: TGTGCCAGCAGCTTAAGCGGGAGACCTGGGGCCAACGTCCTGACTTTC.